This T cell receptor beta chain stems from a study of T cell responses to AZD1222 COVID-19 vaccine. Overall study findings and caveats: Every sample of the repertoires postdated the peak T cell response. Clonal diversity was possibly underestimated; the donors were predominantly white British and more often female. Spike-specific TCR breadth and depth were elevated following two AZD1222 doses.

With 6 bases removed from V and 3 bases from J, the gap between germline ends came to 15 bases. Germline CDR1 and CDR2: MDHEN and SYDVKM. CDR3 length: 15 amino acids. Turning to this clone: Its antigen is currently unknown.

TCRdb's table, derived via immunoSEQ multiplex PCR, lists solely in-frame clones and lacks some. The repertoire holds 150,000 to 200,000 clones, with around 87% as singletons. This clonotype was sampled from an adult in good health. The material sequenced was peripheral blood, taken on day 0 of MenACWY control vaccination. The chain carries TRBV28 and TRBJ1-5; TRBD1 might be the D (6 bases). The CDR3 region is CASSESGEFNQPQHF. The CDR3 DNA follows: TGTGCCAGCAGCGAATCAGGGGAATTCAATCAGCCCCAGCATTTT.